Sequencing of this T cell receptor beta chain was carried out in a study of cytomegalovirus exposure and HLA in healthy donors (dated by TCRdb to about 2017). Some background on the complete study: An earlier analysis of several hundred of the donors reported approximately 270 Gb of sequence data and some 120 million unique TCR beta sequences from about 200 million T cells. An early release that covered 500 to 800 HLA-typed donors contained approximately 300 gigabases of sequencing data and approximately 85 million unique TCR sequences. Among the roughly 430 genotyped donors, under 90% belonged to the genetic ancestry cluster associated with self-reported Caucasian donors. The study aimed to test whether cataloging public T cell receptors could reveal signatures of past pathogen exposure. The T cell repertoires of around 730 subjects were profiled by immunosequencing and related to cytomegalovirus serostatus. Along with the roughly 700-subject first cohort, a separate validation cohort of around 120 different subjects was used. The study combined high-throughput TCR immunosequencing, statistical association of individual TCRs with disease status, and machine learning to predict cytomegalovirus infection status. A later analysis re-examined previously published TCR beta repertoires from about 670 donors and added high-resolution HLA genotyping to investigate patterns of TCR occurrence. The later analysis used no new phenotypic data to find candidate immune exposures, relying instead on TCR beta sequences and their occurrence across donors. An earlier analysis of roughly 600 of the donors used high-throughput TCR beta sequencing to judge whether each TCR beta V gene segment behaved as functional or pseudogenic. Donor age, sex, ethnicity and CMV serostatus were compiled together with the repertoire data. Genome-wide SNP genotypes for about 65% of the roughly 670 donors were used in a later genetic analysis, which treated that subset as a discovery cohort. All discovery cohort repertoires had been generated using a single sequencing platform. HLA typing covered class I and class II loci at four-digit resolution. The number of donors typed differed by locus, with 629-630 for A, B, C, DRB1 and DQB1, more than 500 for DQA1, some 570 for DPA1, and about 450 for DPB1. Four or five DR-DQ haplotypes were handled as single units for association and clustering because linkage in the cohort was strong. Across roughly 420 genotyped donors of the cohort, an average of roughly 250,000 unique TCR beta nucleotide sequences per donor were sequenced, and roughly 17% of those sequences were non-productive.

The cohort comprised some 730 healthy bone marrow donors. All cohort members were sampled while nominally healthy, although unrecorded immune exposures were likely present. The donor tested CMV seropositive and was one of the 289 seropositive cohort members. A peripheral blood sample was provided by each donor, and peripheral blood mononuclear cells were used for TCR beta sequencing. Genomic DNA was extracted from the blood cell samples with the Qiagen DNeasy Blood Extraction Kit. The library was produced with the immunoSEQ multiplex PCR assay. The multiplex PCR relied on a mix of 60 forward primers for TCR Vbeta segments and 13 reverse primers for TCR Jbeta segments. Amplification of the CDR3 region of rearranged TCR beta genes was performed with a multiplex PCR assay on genomic DNA. The amplified TCR beta libraries were sequenced on the Illumina HiSeq System as 87-base-pair reads. The study's processing was this. In a later analysis, tens of millions of unique TCR beta chains were counted across the roughly 610 repertoires, and around 11 million of these chains were shared by at least two donors. A nearest-neighbor algorithm error-corrected the raw reads and collapsed the reads into unique sequences, merging closely related sequences to remove PCR and sequencing errors. V, D and J gene segments were assigned by aligning CDR3 sequences to IMGT reference sequences. Each retained sequence needed at least a six-nucleotide match to both a V gene segment and a J gene segment. A rearrangement counted as productive if the CDR3 had no stop codons and remained in frame with V and J, and every other rearrangement counted as non-productive. Following IMGT convention, CDR3 was defined as the stretch from the second conserved V-encoded cysteine to the conserved J-encoded phenylalanine. In an earlier analysis of just under 600 of the donors, sequences lacking an unambiguous match to a single V gene segment were excluded. An earlier analysis of about 600 of the donors called V segments functional above 56.7% productive rearrangements and segregating when the between-donor standard deviation exceeded 5%. To diagnose cytomegalovirus status from the catalog of TCR beta chain sequences, a statistical classification framework was built. In a later analysis, V and J genes were assigned by comparing TCR nucleotide sequences against IMGT/GENE-DB human TR gene sequences. The TCRdist pipeline was used in a later analysis to assign CDR3 sequences and most-parsimonious VDJ recombination scenarios. In a later analysis, each TCR beta chain was defined by its CDR3 amino acid sequence together with its V-gene family, and reads lacking a unique V-gene family were excluded. As a way to deal with suspected cross-contamination and a sequencing artifact, a later analysis dropped roughly 620 nucleotide sequences that were highly shared and had low generation probability. In a later analysis, a clonal expansion index for each public chain was calculated from normalized within-repertoire ranks of inferred template counts. Generation probabilities in a later analysis came from a VDJ recombination model fitted to out-of-frame rearrangements, and those results were checked against IGoR. Hypergeometric tests were used in a later analysis to score TCR-TCR, TCR-HLA and TCR-CMV co-occurrence, with a repertoire-size bias correction applied to the TCR pairs. False discovery rates were estimated in a later analysis by permuting HLA or CMV assignments 20 times. In a later analysis, co-occurring TCRs were grouped using DBSCAN, with TCRdist sequence similarity added in when clustering inside HLA-allele-positive subsets. Co-occurrence clustering excluded repertoires with fewer than 30,000 or more than 120,000 public chains, plus five with anomalous nucleotide sharing. In TCRdb, the immuneACCESS table is reduced to in-frame sequences with V and J assigned. These tables do not hold every clone; where another copy was compared, an unresolved V gene accounts for under half, and the others remain unexplained. The V and J calls and clone size come from that table; D and trimming were worked out from the DNA. This sample has 150,000 to 200,000 clones in its table, and roughly 74% of those were observed once. About 6% of the sample is held by the ten biggest clonotypes.

V is reduced by 8 bases and J by 1 base, leaving a spacing of 8 bases between them. For CDR1 and CDR2, the germline V gene lists WSHSY and SAAADI. Counted from cysteine to phenylalanine, this CDR3 has 12 amino acids. The retained sequence is limited to the CDR3, 36 bases, with the frame set at the first base. Concerning this clone itself: The clone's antigen remains unknown. Base qualities are not recorded, but no much larger clone differs from it by a single base.

Overall study outcomes, separate from this receptor: In vitro tests confirmed that three of the cytomegalovirus-associated TCR beta chains recognize cytomegalovirus antigens. Most TCR sequences were observed very rarely across donors, whereas some public TCRs were present in many individuals. Assigning TCR associations to individual alleles was difficult when HLA alleles, especially DR and DQ, strongly co-occurred. Because HLA typing was unavailable for some donors at each locus, only the typed subset was used in association tests. Because the 87-base-pair reads could not distinguish some IMGT-functional V segments, including TRBV6-2 and TRBV6-3, those segments were excluded. A later analysis reported that several top co-occurrence clusters appeared linked to parvovirus B19, influenza, CMV and Epstein-Barr virus. At a false discovery rate of 0.05, a later analysis linked around 17,000 TCR beta sequences to specific HLA alleles. In a later analysis, most CMV-associated TCR beta chains were found to appear HLA-restricted, with HLA associations seemingly driven largely by CMV exposure. The classifier was reported to diagnose cytomegalovirus status with high specificity and sensitivity in both the original cohort and the validation cohort. A cluster of highly shared sequence variants was judged likely to represent a technical artifact of the sequencing pipeline. An earlier analysis of several hundred of the donors showed that most TCR beta V segments appeared in productive rearrangements either about 87% or about 30% of the time, which broadly matched IMGT annotations. A further reported finding was that TCR beta sequences accurately predicted the HLA-A and HLA-B alleles for most subjects in the first cohort. According to the authors, the approach could potentially be generalized to other disease states and immunological phenotypes. The only immune exposure information available for the cohort was CMV serostatus. The study gave a list of 150 to 200 TCR beta chains associated with cytomegalovirus. Compared with equally common non-associated chains, HLA-associated TCR beta chains in a later analysis were more clonally expanded and had lower generation probabilities. An association between a missense DCLRE1C variant and V-gene and J-gene trimming of TCR beta chains was found in a later genetic analysis and replicated in an independent cohort. In a later analysis, TCR association rates were found to vary across HLA loci, with the most associated TCRs seen for DRB1 alleles and the fewest for HLA-C alleles. Approximately 16 rarely observed V segments, including chromosome 9 orphons, were excluded from the earlier analysis of just under 600 of the donors because counts were too low. Sequencing depth was assumed to be roughly uniform across donors in the presence/absence analyses, though that assumption may not hold. Only TCR beta chains were sequenced in this cohort, and the absence of alpha or paired-chain data limited detectable features. Correlated functional status among segregating V segments might reflect linkage disequilibrium, but an unknown experimental factor could not be ruled out. According to a later genetic analysis, donors in an Asian-associated ancestry cluster had fewer N-insertions in productive TCRs than the roughly 670-donor mean.

Sequencing used PBMCs. The clonotype comes from a woman aged 25 to 39 in good health and CMV-seropositive. In this chain, TRBV10-2 is recombined with TRBJ2-5; the D gene cannot be named for sure. The DNA sequence follows: TGCGCCAGCGGGCAGATCCAAGAGACCCAGTACTTC. This translates into CASGQIQETQYF.